Following are 26 T cell receptor beta chains from one sample sequenced in a study of blood T cell repertoires in COVID-19 (dated by TCRdb to about 2020). The library was made by the immunoSEQ multiplex PCR assay. TCRdb limited this immuneACCESS table to in-frame rearrangements with V and J called. A share of clones is missing; checked studies link under half to unresolved V genes, and the rest is unexplained. This sample lists about 130,000 clones; about 80% were detected once. Together, the top ten hold under 9.5% of the sample. Sequenced sample: PBMCs or T cells enriched from blood (not recorded which). All receptors come from a man between 50 and 59 years old who had recovered from COVID-19.

This clone appeared a few times. V and J are TRBV27 and TRBJ1-6, with a weak D call TRBD1 (5 bases). The ends were cut back, 5 bases at V and 10 bases at J, with 9 bases in the middle. CDR1 MNHEY and CDR2 SMNVEV come from the germline V gene (reference sequence). The CDR3 has 12 residues. The chain's CDR3 is CASSAGFSPLHF. Written as DNA, the CDR3 is TGTGCCAGCAGTGCAGGGTTCTCACCCCTCCACTTT.

The chain joins TRBV19 to TRBJ1-1, with D unclear. The germline V gene has CDR1 LNHDA and CDR2 SQIVND (reference sequence). The V and J ends lost 5 bases and 9 bases respectively, with 16 bases between them. The CDR3 runs to 13 residues. CDR3 coding DNA: TGTGCCAGTAGTGCTCTCGACACAAATAAAGCTTTCTTT. Encoded protein: CASSALDTNKAFF.

This clone has just a few counts. This chain links TRBV7-2 with TRBJ1-1; no clear D gene. This CDR3 has 15 amino acids. Germline loops: CDR1 SGHTA, CDR2 FQGNSA. V lost 1 base to trimming and J lost 5 bases, with 14 bases between them. The CDR3: CASSLVFGGDTEAFF. In DNA form, the CDR3 reads TGTGCCAGCAGCTTAGTATTTGGAGGAGATACTGAAGCTTTCTTT. Drawing the rest from reference TRBV7-2 and TRBJ1-1, the complete variable domain is GAGVSQSPSNKVTEKGKDVELRCDPISGHTALYWYRQSLGQGLEFLIYFQGNSAPDKSGLPSDRFSAERTGGSVSTLTIQRTQQEDSAVYLCASSLVFGGDTEAFFGQGTRLTVV.

The chain combines TRBV11-3 with TRBJ2-7, with 8 nucleotides matching TRBD1. V lost 2 bases to trimming and J lost 5 bases; unmatched junction nucleotides: 5. This CDR3 contains 14 residues. Germline CDR1 is SGHNT and CDR2 is YENEEA. DNA for the CDR3: TGTGCCAGCAGCTTAAACCAGGGGGCAAACGAGCAGTACTTC. Encoded protein: CASSLNQGANEQYF.

The gene calls are TRBV7-2 and TRBJ1-3; D ambiguous. Germline V gene lookup returns CDR1 SGHTA and CDR2 FQGNSA. The CDR3 consists of 13 residues. V dropped 6 bases and J dropped 4 bases, with 10 bases sitting between them. CDR3 amino acids: CASRPSMGNTIYF. CDR3 nucleotides: TGTGCCAGCAGACCTAGTATGGGAAACACCATATATTTT.

This clone turned up a few times. The chain's CDR3 is CASSLARWDRVGNQPQHF. The CDR3 region has the DNA TGTGCCAGCAGCTTAGCGAGGTGGGACAGGGTTGGCAATCAGCCCCAGCATTTT. The chain has TRBV7-2 and TRBJ1-5; TRBD1 agrees at 9 bases. This CDR3 spans 18 amino acids. The germline V gene encodes CDR1 SGHTA and CDR2 FQGNSA. Trimming cost V 0 bases and J 2 bases; bases outside gene matches: 8.

The rearrangement uses TRBV7-2 and TRBJ1-5; D uncertain. The CDR3 is 17 amino acids. V lost 3 bases and J lost 4, with 19 bases in between. Germline V gene data show CDR1 as SGHTA and CDR2 as FQGNSA. CDR3 bases: TGTGCCAGCAGCTTTTCACAGCAGAGATCTCCAAATCAGCCCCAGCATTTT. Translated: CASSFSQQRSPNQPQHF.

The chain joins TRBV24-1 to TRBJ1-2; 9 bases map to TRBD1. V gave up 4 bases and J gave up 1 base; unmatched junction bases: 3. Looked up from germline, CDR1 is KGHDR and CDR2 is SFDVKD. The length of the CDR3 is 15 residues. The chain's CDR3 is CATSEGTGLNYGYTF. DNA of the CDR3: TGTGCCACCAGTGAGGGGACAGGGCTTAACTATGGCTACACCTTC.

The gene calls are TRBV30 and TRBJ2-5; TRBD1 aligns across 9 bases. V was clipped by 0 bases and J by 3 bases; unmatched bases: 5. In germline, CDR1 is GTSNPN, CDR2 SVGIG (reference sequence). This CDR3 is built from 15 residues. The CDR3 spells CAWSVNRGRKETQYF. Here the CDR3 DNA reads TGTGCCTGGAGTGTTAACAGGGGGCGAAAAGAGACCCAGTACTTC.

The chain is built from TRBV24-1 and TRBJ2-4, with TRBD2 as a possible D gene (6 bases). Germline V gene lookup returns CDR1 KGHDR and CDR2 SFDVKD. The CDR3 is 14 residues long. V dropped 3 bases and J dropped 8 bases, with 13 bases sitting between them. CDR3 sequence reads: CATSDTGTGDIQYF. The CDR3, as DNA: TGTGCCACCAGTGATACCGGGACTGGTGACATTCAGTACTTC.

J is TRBJ2-2 and V is TRBV5-1; D is perhaps TRBD1 (5 bases). Germline V CDR1 and CDR2: SGHRS, YFSETQ. Trimming removed 2 bases at V and 7 bases at J, with 15 bases between. CDR3 length: 15 residues. Written as DNA, the CDR3 is TGCGCCAGCAGCTTAGTCCCTGGGGCGGACGGGGAGCTGTTTTTT. Encoded protein: CASSLVPGADGELFF.

This clone was detected a few times. The same CDR3 is also encoded by other DNA sequences in this sample. The genes are TRBV7-2 and TRBJ2-5; tentatively, D is TRBD1 (8 bases). The CDR3 runs 15 residues. With 5 bases removed from V and 4 bases from J, the gap between germline ends came to 17 bases. Germline CDR1 reads SGHTA; CDR2 reads FQGNSA. The CDR3 loop is CASSPRQGRGETQYF. In nucleotides, the CDR3 is TGTGCCAGCAGCCCCAGACAGGGGAGGGGAGAGACCCAGTACTTC.

CDR3 sequence reads: CASSRAGGGRSYEQYF. In DNA form, the CDR3 reads TGTGCCAGCAGCCGGGCGGGCGGGGGGCGATCCTACGAGCAGTACTTC. This rearrangement joins TRBV7-8 to TRBJ2-7; 8 positions match TRBD2. Per the germline V gene, CDR1 is SGHVS and CDR2 is FQNEAQ. The CDR3 runs to 16 residues. The ends lost 5 bases at V and 1 base at J; junction bases unmatched: 10.

V gene TRBV5-1 combines with J gene TRBJ2-7; 7 nucleotides agree with TRBD1. The V and J ends lost 3 bases and 2 bases, in that order; junction bases with no gene match: 5. CDR3 length equals 14 residues. Germline-derived CDR1 and CDR2 are SGHRS and YFSETQ. The DNA for the CDR3 is TGCGCCAGCAGCTCCAGACAGGGCACCTACGAGCAGTACTTC. Amino acid sequence: CASSSRQGTYEQYF.

V is TRBV28 and J is TRBJ2-4; 8 bases align to TRBD1. This CDR3 comprises 13 residues. CDR1 MDHEN and CDR2 SYDVKM come from the germline V gene. With V trimmed by 10 bases and J by 4 bases, 6 bases remained unmatched. CDR3 region: CATLDRVKNIQYF. The CDR3 nucleotides are TGTGCCACCTTGGACAGGGTGAAAAACATTCAGTACTTC.

The chain recombines TRBV11-2 with TRBJ1-2, with no clear D. Germline-derived CDR1 and CDR2 are SGHAT and FQNNGV. The CDR3 is 13 residues long. V was cut by 5 bases and J by 8 bases, with 15 bases left in between. The CDR3 is CASSPSTAEGYTF. The CDR3 bases are TGTGCCAGCAGCCCGTCGACTGCGGAAGGCTACACCTTC.

This chain uses TRBV5-1 with TRBJ1-1; a possible D gene is TRBD1 (6 bases). The V end lost 4 bases, the J end lost 0 bases, and 19 bases lay between the germline ends. This CDR3 has 17 residues. Germline CDR1 reads SGHRS; CDR2 reads YFSETQ. CDR3 sequence reads: CASSPRTALGVNTEAFF. Written as DNA, the CDR3 is TGCGCCAGCAGCCCAAGGACAGCCCTAGGAGTGAACACTGAAGCTTTCTTT.

The V call is TRBV2, the J call TRBJ2-2; D not resolved. The CDR3 is made up of 14 amino acids. Trimming cost V 8 bases and J 6 bases, with 16 bases left between them. The germline V gene has CDR1 SNHLY and CDR2 FYNNEI. The CDR3 sequence: CASRPGSSAGELFF. In DNA form, the CDR3 reads TGTGCCAGCCGGCCCGGGTCTTCGGCCGGGGAGCTGTTTTTT.

The chain links TRBV5-6 to TRBJ1-2, with 10 bases fitting TRBD1. Germline V gene lookup returns CDR1 SGHDT and CDR2 YYEEEE. V gave up 4 bases and J gave up 8 bases; unmatched junction bases: 5. The CDR3 consists of 13 residues. In nucleotides, the CDR3 is TGTGCCAGCAGCACGACAGGGGGCCACGGCTACACCTTC. It is translated as CASSTTGGHGYTF.

This clone was seen a few times. The V call is TRBV5-1, the J call TRBJ2-7, with TRBD2 matching over 9 bases. The V and J ends lost 3 bases and 5 bases, in that order; junction bases with no gene match: 12. This CDR3 spans 16 amino acids. Germline assignment: CDR1 SGHRS and CDR2 YFSETQ. CDR3 protein: CASSSGVSGGLNEQYF. The CDR3 region has the DNA TGCGCCAGCAGCTCAGGAGTTAGCGGGGGTCTTAACGAGCAGTACTTC. Full variable domain (missing parts from reference TRBV5-1 and TRBJ2-7): KAGVTQTPRYLIKTRGQQVTLSCSPISGHRSVSWYQQTPGQGLQFLFEYFSETQRNKGNFPGRFSGRQFSNSRSEMNVSTLELGDSALYLCASSSGVSGGLNEQYFGPGTRLTVT.

V is TRBV7-2 and J is TRBJ2-3; 8 bases are shared with TRBD2. The CDR3 covers 16 residues. V trimming: 2 bases; J trimming: 1 base; junction bases outside the gene matches: 5. The V gene's germline CDR1 is SGHTA and CDR2 FQGNSA. The CDR3 region is CASSLQAGGGTDTQYF. The CDR3 DNA reads TGTGCCAGCAGCTTACAGGCGGGGGGCGGCACAGATACGCAGTATTTT.

The V call is TRBV25-1, the J call TRBJ2-2, with 9 bases aligning to TRBD1. The CDR3 has 14 residues. The germline gives CDR1 MGHDK, CDR2 SYGVNS. V gave up 8 bases and J gave up 1 base; unmatched junction bases: 2. The CDR3 sequence: CASWDRENTGELFF. CDR3 DNA sequence: TGTGCCAGCTGGGACAGGGAGAACACCGGGGAGCTGTTTTTT.

With regard to this clone: A much larger clone lies a single base off, so this may be a read error. This sequence joins TRBV12-3 or TRBV12-4 and TRBJ1-1; D uncertain. The CDR3 runs 11 residues. The ends were cut back, 3 bases at V and 4 bases at J, with 3 bases in the middle. The CDR3 spells CASSFGTEAFF. The DNA of the CDR3 is TGTGCCAGCAGTTTCGGCACTGAAGCTTTCTTT.

This clone was seen a handful of times. The chain couples TRBV6-2 or TRBV6-3 to TRBJ1-2; possible D gene TRBD1, 6 bases. Trimming cost V 6 bases and J 8 bases, with 13 bases left between them. Per germline, CDR1 MNHEY and CDR2 SVGEGT. This CDR3 has 12 residues. CDR3 sequence (DNA): TGTGCCAGCAGCATGAACAGGGACGGCTACACCTTC. Protein product: CASSMNRDGYTF.

This chain links TRBV5-8 with TRBJ1-1; D ambiguous. Germline V gene lookup returns CDR1 SGHTS and CDR2 YDEGEE. This CDR3 has 15 residues. V was cut by 2 bases and J by 5 bases, with 16 bases left in between. The CDR3 region is CASSFLTTLATEAFF. CDR3 nucleotides: TGTGCCAGCAGCTTTCTCACAACCCTAGCTACTGAAGCTTTCTTT.

V gene TRBV6-5 combines with J gene TRBJ1-6; 9 bases map to TRBD1. J lost 7 bases, V lost 6 bases, and 7 bases had no gene match. The V gene's germline CDR1 is MNHEY and CDR2 SVGAGI. This CDR3 spans 15 amino acids. The CDR3 is CASRSQGAGNSPLHF. The CDR3 coding sequence is TGTGCCAGCAGATCACAGGGGGCCGGGAATTCACCCCTCCACTTT.